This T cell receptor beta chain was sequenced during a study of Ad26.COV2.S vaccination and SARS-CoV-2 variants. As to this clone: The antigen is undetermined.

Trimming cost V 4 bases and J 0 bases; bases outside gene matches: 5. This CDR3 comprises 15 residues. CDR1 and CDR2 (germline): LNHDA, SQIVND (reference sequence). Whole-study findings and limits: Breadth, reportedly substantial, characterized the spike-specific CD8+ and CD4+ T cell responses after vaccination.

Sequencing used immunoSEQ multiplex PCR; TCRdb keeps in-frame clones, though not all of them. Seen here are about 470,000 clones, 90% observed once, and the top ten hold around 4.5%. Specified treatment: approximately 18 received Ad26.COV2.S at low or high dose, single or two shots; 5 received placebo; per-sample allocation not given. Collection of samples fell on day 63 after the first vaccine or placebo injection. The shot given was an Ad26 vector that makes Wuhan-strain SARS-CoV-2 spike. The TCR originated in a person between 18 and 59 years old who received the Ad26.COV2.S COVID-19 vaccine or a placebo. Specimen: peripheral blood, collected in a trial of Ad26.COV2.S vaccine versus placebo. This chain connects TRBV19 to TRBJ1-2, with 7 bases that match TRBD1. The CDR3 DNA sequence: TGTGCCAGTAGTAACCGACAGGGTGCTAACTATGGCTACACCTTC. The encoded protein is CASSNRQGANYGYTF.